This passage covers 7 T cell receptor beta chains from one sample sequenced in a study of shared clonotypes between healthy human individuals. TCRdb keeps only in-frame clones here, not all; method: immunoSEQ multiplex PCR. In the table there are 2 million to 2.5 million clones, 85% to 95% of which are singletons. The sequenced sample was naive CD4+ T cells from PBMCs. Specified subset: CD45RA+ positively selected. These receptors were collected from a man aged 18 to 35 in good health. Some clones in this sample may be carry-over from other donors' samples.

The chain joins TRBV9 to TRBJ1-1, with unresolved D. CDR3 size: 14 residues. Deletions cut 0 bases from V and 3 bases from J, with 9 bases between. Germline V gene lookup returns CDR1 SGDLS and CDR2 YYNGEE. The CDR3 DNA follows: TGTGCCAGCAGCGTAGTGAGCGGCTACACTGAAGCTTTCTTT. Encoded protein: CASSVVSGYTEAFF.

V and J are TRBV19 and TRBJ2-1, with 8 bases matching TRBD1. The CDR3 spans 15 residues. CDR1 and CDR2 from the germline V gene are LNHDA and SQIVND (reference sequence). Losses at the gene ends were 5 bases for V and 8 bases for J; bases not matched to a gene: 11. The CDR3 loop reads CASSPWTGSVDEQFF. Here the CDR3 DNA reads TGTGCCAGTAGTCCCTGGACAGGGTCCGTTGATGAGCAGTTCTTC.

This chain links TRBV5-5 with TRBJ2-1; 7 bases match TRBD1. The V gene end was trimmed by 4 bases and the J gene end by 3 bases; junction bases not matched to a gene: 4. In germline, CDR1 is SGHKS, CDR2 YYEKEE (reference sequence). The CDR3 is made up of 14 amino acids. The CDR3, as DNA: TGTGCCAGCAGCCCAGGGGGTGGCTACAATGAGCAGTTCTTC. Translating gives CASSPGGGYNEQFF.

The chain uses TRBV2 and TRBJ2-4; D is unclear. V lost 4 bases to trimming and J lost 0 bases, with 10 bases between them. The CDR3 is 15 amino acids. Germline values: CDR1 SNHLY, CDR2 FYNNEI. The CDR3 spells CASSVMRLAKNIQYF. The CDR3 DNA sequence: TGTGCCAGCAGTGTCATGAGGCTAGCCAAAAACATTCAGTACTTC.

Turning to this clone: Other nucleotide sequences from this sample produce the same CDR3. The chain couples TRBV7-9 to TRBJ2-7; 9 bases are a match to TRBD1. Germline values: CDR1 SEHNR, CDR2 FQNEAQ (reference sequence). V dropped 5 bases and J dropped 3; count of bases not matched to a gene: 8. CDR3 size: 15 residues. The CDR3 coding sequence is TGTGCCAGCAGCCCCCCGGGACAGGGAGTCTACGAGCAGTACTTC. It is translated as CASSPPGQGVYEQYF.

The rearrangement uses TRBV21-1 and TRBJ1-1. TRBV21-1 counts as a pseudogene. The CDR3 has 16 residues. The CDR3 is CASSPRGSRMNTEAFF. The CDR3, as DNA: TGTGCCAGCAGCCCGCGGGGGAGCCGGATGAACACTGAAGCTTTCTTT.

The chain joins TRBV2 to TRBJ1-1; D is uncertain. V lost 5 bases and J 5 bases, leaving 12 bases between the germline ends. The germline CDR1 and CDR2 sequences are SNHLY and FYNNEI. This CDR3 is 13 amino acids long. The CDR3 DNA follows: TGTGCCAGCAGTTCTTCCGCCGGGACTGAAGCTTTCTTT. Residues: CASSSSAGTEAFF. Using reference TRBV2 and TRBJ1-1 for the parts outside the CDR3, the full variable domain is EPEVTQTPSHQVTQMGQEVILRCVPISNHLYFYWYRQILGQKVEFLVSFYNNEISEKSEIFDDQFSVERPDGSNFTLKIRSTKLEDSAMYFCASSSSAGTEAFFGQGTRLTVV.